Sequencing of this TCR beta chain was carried out in a study of blood T cell repertoires in COVID-19. As for the study in general: Researchers got acute and convalescent COVID-19 samples from the United States, Italy and Spain. Sample material is recorded as cDNA or gDNA derived from T cells, B-cell-depleted T cells, or PBMCs.

This CDR3 region has 12 residues. Germline CDR1 PRHDT, CDR2 FYEKMQ (reference sequence). V lost 10 bases and J lost 4; bases outside the gene matches: 6. Per the original methods: Cell counts per sample came from amplifying reference gene primers. The repertoire was sequenced with immunoSEQ multiplex PCR; TCRdb's copy has only in-frame clones and lacks some. V and J calls and clone size come straight from that table; D and trimming were deduced from the DNA. The sample consists of over 150,000 clones, 80% to 90% of them appearing once. The sample comprised peripheral blood. The sequence was obtained from a man in his late teens or twenties who had recovered from COVID-19. The V call is TRBV13, the J call TRBJ1-2; 7 nucleotides line up with TRBD1. For the CDR3, the DNA is TGTGCCACACAGGGGCTTAGCTATGGCTACACCTTC. This translates into CATQGLSYGYTF. Filled out from reference TRBV13 and TRBJ1-2, the complete variable domain reads AAGVIQSPRHLIKEKRETATLKCYPIPRHDTVYWYQQGPGQDPQFLISFYEKMQSDKGSIPDRFSAQQFSDYHSELNMSSLELGDSALYFCATQGLSYGYTFGSGTRLTVV.